The rows below give T cell receptor beta chains drawn from one sample of a study of blood T cell repertoires in COVID-19. Measured with immunoSEQ multiplex PCR; TCRdb has only the in-frame clones, and not every one. This sample has around 240,000 clones, with about 83% found just once. Sequences were obtained from peripheral blood. Receptors originate from a woman in her forties or fifties with acute or convalescent COVID-19. Both conserved end residues are part of each CDR3. D genes are given only for firm matches. Size is stated for part of the rows, as once, few or many counts, or as a class when the clone is expanded.

j_call | v_call | d_call | clone_size | cdr3_aa | cdr3_nt
TRBJ1-2 | TRBV5-1 | . | . | CASSLGGAMPYGYTF | TGCGCCAGCAGCTTGGGTGGGGCTATGCCCTATGGCTACACCTTC
TRBJ2-5 | TRBV7-8 | . | few | CASSKPGGKTQYF | TGTGCCAGCAGCAAGCCCGGGGGTAAGACCCAGTACTTC
TRBJ2-7 | TRBV12-3/TRBV12-4 | TRBD1 | . | CASSDRGEQYF | TGTGCCAGCAGTGACAGGGGCGAGCAGTACTTC
TRBJ1-1 | TRBV28 | . | few | CASSFTGGTEAFF | TGTGCCAGCAGTTTTACCGGAGGCACTGAAGCTTTCTTT
TRBJ1-1 | TRBV29-1 | TRBD1 | . | CSVDPQGRLPTEAFF | TGCAGCGTTGATCCACAGGGGAGGTTGCCGACTGAAGCTTTCTTT
TRBJ1-3 | TRBV6-1 | . | . | CASSEPSERYSGNTIYF | TGTGCCAGCAGTGAGCCAAGTGAGCGCTACTCTGGAAACACCATATATTTT
TRBJ2-2 | TRBV3-1/TRBV3-2 | . | . | CASSPYDTGELFF | TGTGCCAGCAGCCCGTATGACACCGGGGAGCTGTTTTTT
TRBJ2-4 | TRBV19 | . | . | CASRTGFGGYIQYF | TGTGCCAGTAGGACAGGATTCGGTGGATACATTCAGTACTTC
TRBJ2-1 | TRBV5-5 | TRBD1 | . | CASKGDRVVEQFF | TGTGCCAGCAAAGGGGACAGGGTCGTTGAGCAGTTCTTC
TRBJ1-2 | TRBV18 | TRBD1 | . | CASSPPTGYYGYTF | TGTGCCAGCTCACCACCGACAGGGTATTATGGCTACACCTTC
TRBJ2-5 | TRBV29-1 | TRBD2 | . | CSVEPTSGVRTQYF | TGCAGCGTTGAACCGACTAGCGGGGTTCGGACCCAGTACTTC
TRBJ1-6 | TRBV28 | . | . | CASSLLLRESPLHF | TGTGCCAGCAGTTTACTGTTACGGGAATCACCCCTCCACTTT
TRBJ2-1 | TRBV6-5 | TRBD1 | . | CAGRTGGYNEQFF | TGTGCCGGACGGACAGGGGGCTACAATGAGCAGTTCTTC
TRBJ1-5 | TRBV28 | . | . | CASSPPRTQNQPQHF | TGTGCCAGCAGCCCTCCTAGGACTCAGAATCAGCCCCAGCATTTT
TRBJ2-7 | TRBV4-3 | . | once | CASSQDPLALGHEQYF | TGCGCCAGCAGCCAAGACCCACTGGCCCTGGGGCACGAGCAGTACTTC
TRBJ2-6 | TRBV5-6 | . | . | CASSTRGSGANVLTF | TGTGCCAGCAGCACCCGCGGCTCTGGGGCCAACGTCCTGACTTTC
TRBJ2-5 | TRBV30 | . | . | CAWTKSQGGQYF | TGTGCCTGGACCAAATCACAGGGCGGCCAGTACTTC
TRBJ2-4 | TRBV9 | . | . | CASSTRDNSLAKNIQYF | TGTGCCAGCAGCACCCGGGACAACTCTTTAGCCAAAAACATTCAGTACTTC
TRBJ1-5 | TRBV6-2/TRBV6-3 | TRBD1 | . | CASSLDRGQPQHF | TGTGCCAGCAGTTTGGACAGGGGACAGCCCCAGCATTTT
TRBJ2-6 | TRBV7-6 | . | . | CASSLNPGYSGANVLTF | TGTGCCAGCAGCTTAAATCCGGGATACTCTGGGGCCAACGTCCTGACTTTC
TRBJ1-5 | TRBV4-1 | . | . | CASSQDPGSSNQPQHF | TGCGCCAGCAGCCAAGATCCTGGGAGTAGCAATCAGCCCCAGCATTTT
TRBJ2-1 | TRBV11-3 | TRBD1 | . | CASSLGLGQLEQFF | TGTGCCAGCAGCTTAGGCCTGGGACAGCTGGAGCAGTTCTTC
TRBJ2-1 | TRBV4-2 | TRBD2 | . | CASSQDLPSGRWNEQFF | TGTGCCAGCAGCCAAGATCTGCCTAGCGGGAGGTGGAATGAGCAGTTCTTC
TRBJ1-5 | TRBV4-1 | TRBD1 | . | CASSQEGQNSNQPQHF | TGCGCCAGCAGCCAGGAGGGACAGAATAGCAATCAGCCCCAGCATTTT
TRBJ1-6 | TRBV11-3 | TRBD1 | . | CASTGQFNSPLHF | TGTGCCAGCACGGGACAGTTTAATTCACCCCTCCACTTT
TRBJ2-5 | TRBV20-1 | . | . | CSASPGSETQYF | TGCAGTGCTAGTCCCGGGAGTGAGACCCAGTACTTC
TRBJ1-3 | TRBV19 | . | once | CASRLLGGPVGTIYF | TGTGCCAGTAGACTTTTGGGGGGACCAGTAGGTACCATATATTTT
TRBJ1-2 | TRBV5-4 | TRBD1 | . | CASSLAGTGHGYTF | TGTGCCAGCAGCTTGGCCGGGACAGGCCATGGCTACACCTTC
TRBJ2-7 | TRBV27 | TRBD1 | once | CASRFYRDRAYEQYF | TGTGCCAGCAGATTCTACCGGGACAGGGCCTACGAGCAGTACTTC
TRBJ1-2 | TRBV19 | TRBD1 | . | CAGRQGNYGYTF | TGTGCCGGGAGACAGGGAAACTATGGCTACACCTTC
TRBJ1-5 | TRBV6-4 | . | . | CASSVGVGQPQHF | TGTGCCAGCAGTGTAGGGGTGGGGCAGCCCCAGCATTTT
TRBJ2-2 | TRBV9 | . | . | CASSTGQRANTGELFF | TGTGCCAGCAGCACCGGACAGCGCGCGAACACCGGGGAGCTGTTTTTT
TRBJ2-3 | TRBV7-9 | . | . | CASSLARVQNTDTQYF | TGTGCCAGCAGCTTAGCGCGGGTCCAAAACACAGATACGCAGTATTTT
TRBJ1-1 | TRBV10-3 | . | . | CAISDGQQAFF | TGTGCCATCAGCGATGGACAGCAAGCTTTCTTT
TRBJ1-6 | TRBV19 | . | . | CASNRDFSSYNSPLHF | TGTGCCAGTAACAGGGATTTTAGCTCCTATAATTCACCCCTCCACTTT
TRBJ2-3 | TRBV3-1/TRBV3-2 | TRBD2 | . | CASSQGYSGGWKDTQYF | TGTGCCAGCAGCCAAGGGTATTCGGGAGGGTGGAAAGATACGCAGTATTTT
TRBJ2-4 | TRBV28 | TRBD2 | . | CASSALAGKNIQYF | TGTGCCAGCAGTGCGCTAGCGGGAAAAAACATTCAGTACTTC
TRBJ1-5 | TRBV19 | TRBD1 | . | CASSVRQGLQPQHF | TGTGCCAGTAGTGTCCGACAGGGCTTGCAGCCCCAGCATTTT
TRBJ1-2 | TRBV2 | TRBD1 | . | CGDRSVYGYTF | TGTGGGGACAGATCGGTCTATGGCTACACCTTC
TRBJ1-4 | TRBV19 | . | . | CACGPTGLLGLGEKLFF | TGTGCCTGTGGCCCCACAGGGCTTCTCGGTTTGGGTGAAAAACTGTTTTTT
TRBJ2-7 | TRBV28 | . | few | CASSSAGTGTREQYF | TGTGCCAGCAGTTCCGCGGGGACCGGAACTAGAGAGCAGTACTTC
TRBJ1-2 | TRBV28 | . | . | CASTGDPYGYTF | TGTGCCAGCACGGGGGATCCCTATGGCTACACCTTC
TRBJ2-7 | TRBV3-1/TRBV3-2 | TRBD2 | . | CASSQDWAGRGQYF | TGTGCCAGCAGCCAAGATTGGGCAGGGAGGGGACAGTACTTC
TRBJ1-2 | TRBV4-1 | TRBD1 | once | CASSQYSGTGGYGYTF | TGCGCCAGCAGCCAATACTCCGGGACAGGGGGTTATGGCTACACCTTC
TRBJ1-4 | TRBV5-1 | . | . | CASSFGTGYGNEKLFF | TGCGCCAGCAGCTTTGGAACGGGGTATGGGAATGAAAAACTGTTTTTT
TRBJ1-5 | TRBV28 | . | . | CASSPGNQPQHF | TGTGCCAGCAGCCCGGGCAATCAGCCCCAGCATTTT
TRBJ2-5 | TRBV10-2 | . | few | CASSEAGIGRETQYF | TGCGCCAGCAGTGAAGCAGGGATCGGCCGAGAGACCCAGTACTTC
TRBJ2-3 | TRBV29-1 | TRBD2 | . | CSARTSIPDTQYF | TGCAGCGCCAGGACTAGCATCCCAGATACGCAGTATTTT
TRBJ1-4 | TRBV29-1 | TRBD1 | . | CSYGQGPNEKLFF | TGCAGCTACGGACAGGGGCCTAATGAAAAACTGTTTTTT
TRBJ2-5 | TRBV2 | . | . | CASSAAQGDGGETQYF | TGTGCCAGCAGTGCCGCGCAGGGGGACGGGGGAGAGACCCAGTACTTC
TRBJ2-2 | TRBV15 | . | once | CATSREAKVPGELFF | TGTGCCACCAGCAGAGAAGCGAAAGTTCCCGGGGAGCTGTTTTTT
TRBJ1-5 | TRBV3-1/TRBV3-2 | . | . | CASSQGGGYQPQHF | TGTGCCAGCAGCCAAGGAGGGGGTTATCAGCCCCAGCATTTT
TRBJ2-5 | TRBV5-1 | . | . | CASSFGGQETQYF | TGCGCCAGCAGCTTTGGGGGGCAAGAGACCCAGTACTTC
TRBJ1-5 | TRBV2 | TRBD1 | . | CASSVRGLSQPQHF | TGTGCCAGCAGTGTCAGGGGGCTGAGTCAGCCCCAGCATTTT
TRBJ2-7 | TRBV6-2/TRBV6-3 | . | once | CASSYQGAYEQYF | TGTGCCAGCAGTTATCAAGGGGCCTACGAGCAGTACTTC